This T cell receptor (beta chain) comes out of a study of blood T cell repertoires in COVID-19. On the study more broadly: Researchers got acute and convalescent COVID-19 samples from the United States, Italy and Spain. Sources were T cells, B-cell-depleted T cells, or PBMCs; the material itself was cDNA or gDNA.

CDR3 length: 14 residues. V lost 5 bases and J lost 5; bases outside the gene matches: 6. Germline lookup yields CDR1 SEHNR and CDR2 FQNEAQ (reference sequence). In the authors' methods: For nucleated cells, counts were estimated from reference gene primer amplification. The table came from immunoSEQ multiplex PCR; TCRdb's copy has only in-frame clones and leaves some out. The DNA was the basis for D and trimming; V, J and clone size are from that table. The table lists about 120,000 clones, 85% to 90% of them singletons. The chain uses TRBV7-9 and TRBJ2-5; 9 positions agree with TRBD1. The sequenced material came from peripheral blood. The TCR was taken from a man between 65 and 80 years old with active or convalescent COVID-19. This CDR3 is CASSPQGAWETQYF. CDR3 nucleotide sequence: TGTGCCAGCAGCCCACAGGGGGCTTGGGAGACCCAGTACTTC.